The clone carrying this T cell receptor beta chain was detected many times. The read stops 3 residues short of the end of the CDR3; the missing end is completed from the germline J gene. The method was immunoSEQ multiplex PCR; TCRdb's version includes in-frame clones alone and lacks a portion of them. The specimen has about 35,000 clones, none found just once. The CDR3 sequence is 19 residues long. The J segment lost 8 bases and the V segment lost 4 bases, leaving 22 bases of the junction unmatched. CDR1 is SGHRS and CDR2 is YFSETQ in the germline V gene. These data are taken from a study of T cell clonality in common variable immunodeficiency.

The origin of this receptor is a person aged 18 to 70 in good health. Sequenced sample: peripheral blood mononuclear cells. This rearrangement joins TRBV5-1 to TRBJ2-1, with 9 bases lining up with TRBD2. Partial CDR3 DNA: TGCGCCAGCAGCGCCCAAAGTAGCGGGAGCAACCCTACCAACTATGAG. Encoded protein: CASSAQSSGSNPTNYE. The CDR3 as a whole reads CASSAQSSGSNPTNYEQFF.